The 7 T cell receptor beta chains in this list originate from one sample, sequenced in a study of T cell responses to AZD1222 COVID-19 vaccine. Measured with immunoSEQ multiplex PCR; TCRdb has only the in-frame clones, and not every one. The sample includes 25,000 to 30,000 clones, around 92% of them seen just once. Specimen: peripheral blood, collected 28 days after the second AZD1222 dose. The receptors here all came from an adult who received the AZD1222 COVID-19 vaccine.

This chain joins TRBV2 and TRBJ2-2; D ambiguous. The CDR3 totals 14 residues. Trimming removed 7 bases at V and 6 bases at J, with 15 bases between. The V gene's germline CDR1 is SNHLY and CDR2 FYNNEI. The CDR3 here is CASTERADPGELFF. As DNA, the CDR3 is TGTGCCAGCACCGAAAGGGCTGATCCCGGGGAGCTGTTTTTT.

This clone has more than one count but fewer than ten. The gene calls are TRBV18 and TRBJ1-5; TRBD1 matches 11 bases. The CDR3 length is 17 residues. Germline V lookup: CDR1 KGHSH, CDR2 LQKENI. V shed 1 base and J 4 bases; nucleotides not matched to a gene: 6. Here the CDR3 DNA reads TGTGCCAGCTCACCACTCTCCGGGACAGGGGGAAATCAGCCCCAGCATTTT. Translated: CASSPLSGTGGNQPQHF.

CDR3 protein: CASSPDRTYEQYF. For the CDR3, the DNA is TGTGCCAGCAGCCCCGACCGTACCTACGAGCAGTACTTC. The chain joins TRBV11-3 to TRBJ2-7; no definite D call. Trimming stripped 5 bases from V and 2 bases from J, with 10 bases between. This CDR3 has 13 amino acids. Germline loops: CDR1 SGHNT, CDR2 YENEEA.

The genes are TRBV5-6 and TRBJ1-1, with no clear D. Germline CDR1 SGHDT, CDR2 YYEEEE. V was clipped by 0 bases and J by 2 bases, with 17 bases between them. CDR3 length equals 17 residues. The DNA for the CDR3 is TGTGCCAGCAGCTTGGGTCTGAACCCCCGAGTTAACACTGAAGCTTTCTTT. It yields the protein CASSLGLNPRVNTEAFF.

The rearrangement joins TRBV7-3 to TRBJ2-7; TRBD1 matches at 11 bases. Germline V CDR1 and CDR2: SGHTA, FQGTGA. The CDR3 contains 15 residues. V was pared by 3 bases and J by 2 bases, with 3 bases of the junction left unmatched. CDR3 sequence reads: CASSFQGQGAYEQYF. The CDR3 nucleotides read TGTGCCAGCAGCTTCCAGGGACAGGGGGCCTACGAGCAGTACTTC.

V and J are TRBV7-2 and TRBJ2-7; perhaps TRBD2 as D (5 bases). Germline assignment: CDR1 SGHTA and CDR2 FQGNSA. V lost 1 base, J lost 0 bases, and 10 bases lay in between. The CDR3 contains 15 residues. The CDR3 spells CASSLGTGSSYEQYF. Written as DNA, the CDR3 is TGTGCCAGCAGCTTAGGTACGGGGAGCTCCTACGAGCAGTACTTC.

The V call is TRBV30, the J call TRBJ1-2; D gene unclear. Germline CDR1 GTSNPN, CDR2 SVGIG (reference sequence). This CDR3 comprises 12 residues. The V end was cut by 3 bases, the J end by 4 bases, with 9 bases between. Written as DNA, the CDR3 is TGTGCCTGGAGCCCTTCGGGCTATGGCTACACCTTC. Translation gives CAWSPSGYGYTF.